This is a list of T cell receptor beta chains from one sample in a study of cytomegalovirus exposure and HLA in healthy donors. The protocol was immunoSEQ multiplex PCR, while the TCRdb copy is restricted to in-frame clones and leaves out a portion. The sample gives about 98,000 clones, over 60% of which show up once; roughly 8.8% is in the top ten. The sample consisted of PBMCs. These TCRs come from a human donor in good health. Both conserved end residues are trimmed from each CDR3.

J: TRBJ2-2
V: TRBV7-6
CDR3: ASSFTDNTGELF

J: TRBJ1-2
V: TRBV15
CDR3: ATSRKTGGGSGYT

J: TRBJ1-1
V: TRBV30
CDR3: AWGTEDTEAF

J: TRBJ2-3
V: TRBV4-1
CDR3: ASSQDYEGGSTDTQY

J: TRBJ1-4
V: TRBV6-5
CDR3: ASSTLDRAWEKLF

J: TRBJ2-2
V: TRBV5-1
CDR3: ASSLVQAGELF

J: TRBJ2-2
V: TRBV19
CDR3: ASSRAPGRLNTGELF

J: TRBJ2-5
V: TRBV5-6
CDR3: ASSPGQRVAETQY

J: TRBJ2-1
V: TRBV5-4
CDR3: ATKEAGSYNEQF

J: TRBJ2-1
V: TRBV5-1
CDR3: ASSLHQGLSYNEQF

J: TRBJ2-1
V: TRBV25-1
CDR3: ASSATSGSSYNEQF

J: TRBJ1-5
V: TRBV4-1
CDR3: ASSQDGSVNQPQH

J: TRBJ2-7
V: TRBV6-1
CDR3: ASLTGTGRYEQY

J: TRBJ2-2
V: TRBV30
CDR3: AWRGLRAGGSHRNLANTGELF

J: TRBJ1-1
V: TRBV2
CDR3: ASDPPGQGQNTEAF

J: TRBJ2-7
V: TRBV30
CDR3: AWSLRGQGALRYEQY

J: TRBJ1-1
V: TRBV7-8
CDR3: ASSLTQVTEAF

J: TRBJ2-7
V: TRBV7-7
CDR3: ASSLGQLYEQY

J: TRBJ1-6
V: TRBV10-2
CDR3: ASSESGQSNSPLH

J: TRBJ1-4
V: TRBV7-9
CDR3: ASSLRTGGNEKLF

J: TRBJ2-7
V: TRBV7-6
CDR3: ASSLVRGLGEQY

J: TRBJ2-3
V: TRBV5-1
CDR3: ASSLVLASADTQY

J: TRBJ1-5
V: TRBV29-1
CDR3: SVEGTGEQPQH